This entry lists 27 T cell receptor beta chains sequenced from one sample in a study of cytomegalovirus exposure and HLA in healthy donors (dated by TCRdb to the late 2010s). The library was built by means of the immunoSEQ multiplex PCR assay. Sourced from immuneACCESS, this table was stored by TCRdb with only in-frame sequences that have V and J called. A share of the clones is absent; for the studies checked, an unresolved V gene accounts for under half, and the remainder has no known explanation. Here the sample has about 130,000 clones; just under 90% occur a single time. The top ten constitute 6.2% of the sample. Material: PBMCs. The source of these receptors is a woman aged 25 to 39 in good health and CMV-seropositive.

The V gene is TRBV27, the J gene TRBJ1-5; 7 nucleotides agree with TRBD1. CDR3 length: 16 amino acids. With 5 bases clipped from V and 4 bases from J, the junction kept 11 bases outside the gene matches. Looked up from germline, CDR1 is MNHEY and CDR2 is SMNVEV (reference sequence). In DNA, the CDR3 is TGTGCCAGCAGTCAATTGAGTCAGGGGGAGAATCAGCCCCAGCATTTT. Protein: CASSQLSQGENQPQHF.

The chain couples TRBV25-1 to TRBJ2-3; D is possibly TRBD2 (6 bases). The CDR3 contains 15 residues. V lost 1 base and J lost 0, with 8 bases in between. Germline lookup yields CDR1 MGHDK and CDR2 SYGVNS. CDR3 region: CASSEFGTSTDTQYF. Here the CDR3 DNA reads TGTGCCAGCAGTGAATTCGGGACTAGCACAGATACGCAGTATTTT.

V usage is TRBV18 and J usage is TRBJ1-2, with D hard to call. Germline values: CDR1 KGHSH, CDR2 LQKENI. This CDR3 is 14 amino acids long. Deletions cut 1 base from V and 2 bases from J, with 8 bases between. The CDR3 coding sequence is TGTGCCAGCTCACCACAGATGGAGAACTATGGCTACACCTTC. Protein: CASSPQMENYGYTF.

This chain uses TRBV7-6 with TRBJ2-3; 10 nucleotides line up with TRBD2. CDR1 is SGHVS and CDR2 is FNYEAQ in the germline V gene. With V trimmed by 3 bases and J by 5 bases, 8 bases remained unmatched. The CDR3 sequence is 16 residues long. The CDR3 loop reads CASSFSLAGVIDTQYF. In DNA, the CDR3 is TGTGCCAGCAGCTTTTCCCTAGCGGGGGTAATAGATACGCAGTATTTT. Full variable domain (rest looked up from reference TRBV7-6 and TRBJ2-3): GAGVSQSPRYKVTKRGQDVALRCDPISGHVSLYWYRQALGQGPEFLTYFNYEAQQDKSGLPNDRFSAERPEGSISTLTIQRTEQRDSAMYRCASSFSLAGVIDTQYFGPGTRLTVL.

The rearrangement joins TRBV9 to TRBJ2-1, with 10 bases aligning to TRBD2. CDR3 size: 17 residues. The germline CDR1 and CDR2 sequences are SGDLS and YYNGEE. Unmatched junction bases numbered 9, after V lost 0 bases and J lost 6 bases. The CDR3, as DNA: TGTGCCAGCAGCGTAGTTCCGGCTAGCGGGAGCCCCAATGAGCAGTTCTTC. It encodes CASSVVPASGSPNEQFF.

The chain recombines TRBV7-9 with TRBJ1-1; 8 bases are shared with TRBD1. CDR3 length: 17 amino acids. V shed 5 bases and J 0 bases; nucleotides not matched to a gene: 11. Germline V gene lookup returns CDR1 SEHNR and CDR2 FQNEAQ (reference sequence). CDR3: CASSQGQGIQVNTEAFF. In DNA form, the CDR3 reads TGTGCCAGCAGCCAAGGACAGGGAATACAAGTGAACACTGAAGCTTTCTTT. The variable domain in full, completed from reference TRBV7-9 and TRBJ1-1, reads DTGVSQNPRHKITKRGQNVTFRCDPISEHNRLYWYRQTLGQGPEFLTYFQNEAQLEKSRLLSDRFSAERPKGSFSTLEIQRTEQGDSAMYLCASSQGQGIQVNTEAFFGQGTRLTVV.

The DNA of the CDR3 is TGTGCCAGCAGCGTGGGGGACAGAAGAAACACTGAAGCTTTCTTT. Translating it yields CASSVGDRRNTEAFF. The chain carries TRBV7-2 and TRBJ1-1, with TRBD1 matching 7 bases. V shed 5 bases, J shed 2 bases, and the junction held 8 bases outside the gene matches. The CDR3 consists of 15 residues. Per germline, CDR1 SGHTA and CDR2 FQGNSA.

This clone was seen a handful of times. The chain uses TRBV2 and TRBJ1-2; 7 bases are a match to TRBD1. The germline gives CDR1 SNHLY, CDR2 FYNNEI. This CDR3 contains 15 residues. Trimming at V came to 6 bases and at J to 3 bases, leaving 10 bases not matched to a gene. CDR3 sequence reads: CASRVRGSGDYGYTF. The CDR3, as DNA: TGTGCCAGCAGAGTCAGGGGGTCGGGGGACTATGGCTACACCTTC.

The CDR3 loop is CASSPPGTGILSPYNEQFF. The CDR3 bases are TGCGCCAGCAGCCCACCCGGGACAGGGATCCTCAGTCCCTACAATGAGCAGTTCTTC. V gene TRBV5-1 combines with J gene TRBJ2-1; 9 nucleotides align to TRBD1. CDR1 SGHRS and CDR2 YFSETQ come from the germline V gene. Unmatched junction bases numbered 16, after V lost 4 bases and J lost 2 bases. CDR3 length: 19 residues. Full variable domain (rest looked up from reference TRBV5-1 and TRBJ2-1): KAGVTQTPRYLIKTRGQQVTLSCSPISGHRSVSWYQQTPGQGLQFLFEYFSETQRNKGNFPGRFSGRQFSNSRSEMNVSTLELGDSALYLCASSPPGTGILSPYNEQFFGPGTRLTVL.

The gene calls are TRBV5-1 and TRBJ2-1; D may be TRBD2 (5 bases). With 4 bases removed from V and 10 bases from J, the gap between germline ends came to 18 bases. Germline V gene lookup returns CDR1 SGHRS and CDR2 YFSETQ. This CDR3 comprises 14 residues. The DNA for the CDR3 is TGCGCCAGCAGCCCCGGACTCGGGGATAAGGAGCAGTTCTTC. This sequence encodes CASSPGLGDKEQFF.

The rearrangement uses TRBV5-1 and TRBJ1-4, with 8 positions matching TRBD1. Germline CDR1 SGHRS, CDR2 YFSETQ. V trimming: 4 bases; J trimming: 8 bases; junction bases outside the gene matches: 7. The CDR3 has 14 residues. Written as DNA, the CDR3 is TGCGCCAGCAGCACACAGGGGGTACGAGAAAAACTGTTTTTT. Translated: CASSTQGVREKLFF.

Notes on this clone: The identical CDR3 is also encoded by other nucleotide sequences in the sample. The CDR3 reads CASSVGRGSYEQYF. CDR3 nucleotide sequence: TGTGCCAGCAGTGTTGGCAGGGGCTCCTACGAGCAGTACTTC. This sequence joins TRBV2 and TRBJ2-7, with D maybe TRBD1 (6 bases). The V end was cut by 4 bases, the J end by 0 bases, with 10 bases between. CDR3 size: 14 residues. CDR1 is SNHLY and CDR2 is FYNNEI in the germline V gene.

The CDR3 region has the DNA TGCGCCAGCACTGAGGCGGGGCCAAACTACGAGCAGTACTTC. It encodes CASTEAGPNYEQYF. V is TRBV5-1 and J is TRBJ2-7, with D possibly matching TRBD2 (6 bases). V shed 6 bases and J shed 3 bases, with 16 bases lying between them. The CDR3 spans 14 residues. The germline gives CDR1 SGHRS, CDR2 YFSETQ. The full variable domain, completed using reference TRBV5-1 and TRBJ2-7, is KAGVTQTPRYLIKTRGQQVTLSCSPISGHRSVSWYQQTPGQGLQFLFEYFSETQRNKGNFPGRFSGRQFSNSRSEMNVSTLELGDSALYLCASTEAGPNYEQYFGPGTRLTVT.

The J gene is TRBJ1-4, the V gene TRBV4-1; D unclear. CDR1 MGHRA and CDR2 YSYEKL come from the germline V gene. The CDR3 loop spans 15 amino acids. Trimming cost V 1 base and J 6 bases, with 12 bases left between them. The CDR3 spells CASSQVNPGDEKLFF. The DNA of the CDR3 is TGCGCCAGCAGCCAAGTTAACCCCGGGGATGAAAAACTGTTTTTT.

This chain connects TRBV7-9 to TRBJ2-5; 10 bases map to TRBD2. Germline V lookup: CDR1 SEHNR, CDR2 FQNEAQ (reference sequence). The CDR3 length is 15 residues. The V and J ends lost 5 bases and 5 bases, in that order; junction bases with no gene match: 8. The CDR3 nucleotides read TGTGCCAGCAGCCGCGCCCCTAGCGGGAGTGAGACCCAGTACTTC. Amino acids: CASSRAPSGSETQYF. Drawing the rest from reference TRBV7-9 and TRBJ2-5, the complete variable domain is DTGVSQNPRHKITKRGQNVTFRCDPISEHNRLYWYRQTLGQGPEFLTYFQNEAQLEKSRLLSDRFSAERPKGSFSTLEIQRTEQGDSAMYLCASSRAPSGSETQYFGPGTRLLVL.

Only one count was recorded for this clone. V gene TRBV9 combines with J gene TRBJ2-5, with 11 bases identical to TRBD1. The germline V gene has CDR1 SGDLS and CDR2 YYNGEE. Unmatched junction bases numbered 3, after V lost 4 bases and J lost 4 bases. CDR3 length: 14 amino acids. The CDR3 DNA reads TGTGCCAGCAGCCTTGGGACAGGGGGAGAGACCCAGTACTTC. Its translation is CASSLGTGGETQYF.

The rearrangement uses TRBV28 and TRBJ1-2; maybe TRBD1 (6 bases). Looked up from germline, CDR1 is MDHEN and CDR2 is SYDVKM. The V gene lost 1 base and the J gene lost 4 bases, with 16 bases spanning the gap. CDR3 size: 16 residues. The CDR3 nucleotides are TGTGCCAGCAGTTTATTAGGGGGGGCGCTCGGCTATGGCTACACCTTC. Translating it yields CASSLLGGALGYGYTF.

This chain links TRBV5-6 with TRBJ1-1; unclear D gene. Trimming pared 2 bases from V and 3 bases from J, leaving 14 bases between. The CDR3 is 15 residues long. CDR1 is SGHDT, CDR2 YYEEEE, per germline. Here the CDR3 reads CASSFFDTDYTEAFF. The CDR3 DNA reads TGTGCCAGCAGCTTTTTCGACACGGACTACACTGAAGCTTTCTTT.

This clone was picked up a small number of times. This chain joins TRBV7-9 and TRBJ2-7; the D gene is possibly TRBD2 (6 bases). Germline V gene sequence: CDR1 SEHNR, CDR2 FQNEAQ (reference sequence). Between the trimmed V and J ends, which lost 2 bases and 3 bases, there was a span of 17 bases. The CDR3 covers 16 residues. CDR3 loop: CASSLFRGSGLYEQYF. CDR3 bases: TGTGCCAGCAGCTTATTCCGTGGTAGCGGACTCTACGAGCAGTACTTC.

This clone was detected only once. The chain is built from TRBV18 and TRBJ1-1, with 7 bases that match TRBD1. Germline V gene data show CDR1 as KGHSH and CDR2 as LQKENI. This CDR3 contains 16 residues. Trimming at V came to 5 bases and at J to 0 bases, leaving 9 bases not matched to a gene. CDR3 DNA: TGTGCCAGCTCAAACCTACAGGGGCGCATGAACACTGAAGCTTTCTTT. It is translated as CASSNLQGRMNTEAFF.

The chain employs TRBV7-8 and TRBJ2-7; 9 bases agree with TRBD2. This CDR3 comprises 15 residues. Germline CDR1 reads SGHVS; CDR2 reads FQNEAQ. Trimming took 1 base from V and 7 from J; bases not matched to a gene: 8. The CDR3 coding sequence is TGTGCCAGCAGCTTAGGACTAGCGGATACGTGGGAGCAGTACTTC. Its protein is CASSLGLADTWEQYF.

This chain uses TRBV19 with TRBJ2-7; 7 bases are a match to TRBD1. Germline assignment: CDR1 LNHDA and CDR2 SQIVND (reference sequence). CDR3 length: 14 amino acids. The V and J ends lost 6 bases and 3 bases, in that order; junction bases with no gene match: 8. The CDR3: CASSPGQVYYEQYF. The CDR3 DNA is TGTGCCAGTAGCCCCGGACAGGTATACTACGAGCAGTACTTC.

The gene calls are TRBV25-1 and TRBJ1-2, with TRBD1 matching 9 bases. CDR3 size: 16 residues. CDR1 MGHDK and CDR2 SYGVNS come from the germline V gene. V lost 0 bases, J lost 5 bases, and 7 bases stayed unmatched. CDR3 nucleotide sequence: TGTGCCAGCAGTGAATACAACCCTGGACAGGGGTATGGCTACACCTTC. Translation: CASSEYNPGQGYGYTF.

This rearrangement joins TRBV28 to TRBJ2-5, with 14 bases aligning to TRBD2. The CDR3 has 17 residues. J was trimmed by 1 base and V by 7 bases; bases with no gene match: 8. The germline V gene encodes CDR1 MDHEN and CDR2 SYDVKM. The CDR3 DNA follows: TGTGCCAGCAACACCGGACTAGCGGGGGGACTCCAAGAGACCCAGTACTTC. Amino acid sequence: CASNTGLAGGLQETQYF. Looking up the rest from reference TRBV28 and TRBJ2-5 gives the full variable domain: DVKVTQSSRYLVKRTGEKVFLECVQDMDHENMFWYRQDPGLGLRLIYFSYDVKMKEKGDIPEGYSVSREKKERFSLILESASTNQTSMYLCASNTGLAGGLQETQYFGPGTRLLVL.

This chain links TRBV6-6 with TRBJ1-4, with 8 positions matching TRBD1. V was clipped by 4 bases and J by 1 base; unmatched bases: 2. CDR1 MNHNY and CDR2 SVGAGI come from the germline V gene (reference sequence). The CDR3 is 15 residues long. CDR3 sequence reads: CASSSGGITNEKLFF. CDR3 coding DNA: TGTGCCAGCAGTTCAGGGGGCATAACTAATGAAAAACTGTTTTTT.

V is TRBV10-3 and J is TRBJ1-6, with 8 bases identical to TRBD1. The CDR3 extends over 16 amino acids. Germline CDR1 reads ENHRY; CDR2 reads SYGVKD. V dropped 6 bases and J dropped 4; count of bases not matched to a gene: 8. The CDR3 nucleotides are TGTGCCATCAGCTCGGACAGGGCCGATTATAATTCACCCCTCCACTTT. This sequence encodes CAISSDRADYNSPLHF.

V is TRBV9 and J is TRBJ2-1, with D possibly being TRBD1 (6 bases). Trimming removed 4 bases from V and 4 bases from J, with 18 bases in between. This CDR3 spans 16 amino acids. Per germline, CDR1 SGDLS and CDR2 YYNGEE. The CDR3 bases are TGTGCCAGCAGCCCCGGATCCCTCGGGACATACAATGAGCAGTTCTTC. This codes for CASSPGSLGTYNEQFF.